This section outlines one TCR beta chain sequence together with its context. This CDR3 is also generated by other DNA sequences in the sample. This sample stems from a study of blood T cell repertoires in COVID-19. Per germline, CDR1 KGHSH and CDR2 LQKENI. V was shortened by 2 bases and J by 1 base, with 12 bases between the two germline ends. CDR3 length equals 16 residues. Measured with immunoSEQ multiplex PCR; TCRdb has only the in-frame clones, and not every one. The sample holds 95,000 to 120,000 clones, about 90% seen once. This receptor was identified in a woman in her forties or fifties with acute or convalescent COVID-19. The chain recombines TRBV18 with TRBJ1-5; tentatively, D is TRBD1 (5 bases). Material for sequencing was peripheral blood. The CDR3 DNA sequence: TGTGCCAGCTCACCATGGGGGGGTTCGAGCAATCAGCCCCAGCATTTT. Translating it yields CASSPWGGSSNQPQHF.